This T cell receptor beta chain comes out of a study of blood T cell repertoires in COVID-19 (dated by TCRdb to between 2020 and 2021). Broadly, across the study: Samples covering the acute and convalescent phases of COVID-19 were provided by collaborators in the United States, Italy and Spain. Subjects who had been exposed to COVID-19, were actively infected with it, or had recovered from it provided the deeply sampled blood TCRbeta repertoires that made up the dataset. The repertoires were released in a freely available public database meant as a resource for research on the immune response to SARS-CoV-2. Sample metadata almost always included a de-identified subject ID, COVID-19 status, age in years and sex. The samples were drawn from two sources: the first 160 participants of the ongoing ImmuneRACE study, and about 1,300 subjects contributed by 6 global collaborators. The material from the prospective study consisted of cDNA or gDNA derived from T cells, B-cell-depleted T cells, or PBMCs. Where available, HLA class I and class II types were taken from metadata supplied by the sample provider and were not determined by assay-based typing. The study at large found these results: The amount of clinical and demographic metadata varied by source and participant and was provided uncurated.

With regard to this clone: The antigen it binds to is not known. Base-call qualities are not available, and no considerably larger clone is one nucleotide away.

Each collaborating institution followed its own protocols to collect whole blood in K2EDTA tubes. For TCRbeta analysis, collaborators shipped samples in one of three forms: frozen whole blood, isolated PBMCs, or DNA extracted from either of those sample types. The immunoSEQ Assay, a bias-controlled multiplex PCR, was used to amplify TCRbeta CDR3 regions from genomic DNA. The authors' pipeline ran thus. Nucleated cell counts per sample were estimated from amplification of reference gene primers within the assay. To quantify the absolute abundance of each unique TCRbeta CDR3 rearrangement, sequence reads were collapsed and filtered. For each sample, productive Simpson clonality was calculated as the square root of Simpson's diversity index across productive rearrangements. TCRdb retrieved this table from immuneACCESS and kept in-frame rearrangements only. Not all clones are present; in checked studies, unresolved V genes account for under half, and no reason is known for the remainder. D and trimming come from the DNA, and the V and J calls and clone size come from that table. Within this sample are approximately 82,000 clones, with over 75% of them counted one time only. The biggest ten clones account for approximately 13% of the sample.

CDR1 and CDR2 were assigned from the germline V gene as SNHLY and FYNNEI. V and J are trimmed by 7 bases and 6 bases, and the gene matches miss 4 bases of the junction. The CDR3, from cysteine to phenylalanine, totals 14 residues. The DNA shown is the 42-base CDR3, in frame from base 1. The chain employs TRBV2 and TRBJ2-2, with TRBD1 matching 11 junction bases. Specimen: peripheral blood. This TCR was sampled from a human donor in a cohort sampled during active COVID-19. The CDR3 protein sequence reads: CASNPGQGAGELFF. The DNA sequence reads TGTGCCAGCAACCCGGGACAGGGGGCCGGGGAGCTGTTTTTT.